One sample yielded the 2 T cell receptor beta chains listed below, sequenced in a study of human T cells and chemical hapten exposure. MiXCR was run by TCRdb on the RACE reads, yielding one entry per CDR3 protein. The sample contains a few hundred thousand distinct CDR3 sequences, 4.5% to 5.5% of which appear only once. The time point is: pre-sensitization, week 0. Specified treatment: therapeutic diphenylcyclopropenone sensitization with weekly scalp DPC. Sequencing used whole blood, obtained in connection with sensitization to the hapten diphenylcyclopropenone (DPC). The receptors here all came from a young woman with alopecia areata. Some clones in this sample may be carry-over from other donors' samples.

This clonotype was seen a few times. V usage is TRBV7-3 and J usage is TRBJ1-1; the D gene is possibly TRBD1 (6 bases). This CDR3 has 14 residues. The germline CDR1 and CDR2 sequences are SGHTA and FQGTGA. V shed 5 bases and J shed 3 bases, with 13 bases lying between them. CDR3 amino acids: CASSSVGGDTEAFF. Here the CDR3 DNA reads TGTGCCAGCAGCAGCGTAGGGGGAGACACTGAAGCTTTCTTT.

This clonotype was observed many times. The CDR3 protein is CASSYGREKFTEAFF. CDR3 nucleotide sequence: TGTGCCAGCAGTTACGGCAGGGAAAAATTTACTGAAGCTTTCTTT. The chain combines TRBV6-5 with TRBJ1-1; possible D gene TRBD1, 5 bases. CDR1 and CDR2 from the germline V gene are MNHEY and SVGAGI. V was clipped by 2 bases and J by 5 bases, with 15 bases between them. This CDR3 is 15 amino acids long.